This T cell receptor (beta chain) comes out of a study of blood T cells in healthy people across ages. Whole-study results and caveats: Changes seen in expanded clonotypes were possibly confounded by donor CMV status left unknown. Age showed a roughly linear inverse relationship with TCR beta diversity per million T cells.

Turning to this clonotype: The antigen is unknown.

The germline CDR1 and CDR2 sequences are SGHTA and FQGNSA. The CDR3 loop spans 12 amino acids. The V gene lost 3 bases and the J gene lost 6 bases, with 8 bases spanning the gap. A second PCR, run for about 6 to 11 cycles, used a sample-barcoded 5' primer plus a J-beta primer mix. The template-switch adaptor, which had 12 random nucleotides, put a tag on each cDNA molecule. TCRdb reprocessed the 5' RACE reads via MiXCR and lists one record per CDR3 protein. The table shows fewer than 900,000 distinct CDR3 sequences, with around 40% occurring only once. The genes are TRBV7-2 and TRBJ1-1, with D hard to call. This TCR was sampled from a woman aged 60-75 years in good health. Sequenced: blood. The CDR3 DNA is TGTGCCAGCAGCTTCCGCGCCGCTGAAGCTTTCTTT. Translation gives CASSFRAAEAFF.